Shown below are 16 T cell receptor beta chains from a single sample sequenced in a study of T-cell memory formation after mild COVID-19. One entry per CDR3 protein results from TCRdb running MiXCR on the 5' RACE reads. The sample lists a few hundred thousand distinct CDR3 sequences; about 13% were seen once. The sample taken for sequencing was PBMCs or a T cell subset sorted from them (not recorded which). These receptor sequences come from a man younger than 35 who had mild COVID-19 (a few samples of this study predate the infection). Cell type and time point are not known.

V usage is TRBV4-3 and J usage is TRBJ1-2; D remains unclear. Germline values: CDR1 LGHNA, CDR2 YSLEER. The germline V and J ends were trimmed by 0 bases and 4 bases, with 15 bases remaining between them. The CDR3 loop spans 16 amino acids. The DNA for the CDR3 is TGCGCCAGCAGCCAAGAGGTGACGGTAACTTCCTATGGCTACACCTTC. It specifies CASSQEVTVTSYGYTF.

This clonotype was detected only a few times. The gene calls are TRBV5-1 and TRBJ2-1; D is uncertain. The germline gives CDR1 SGHRS, CDR2 YFSETQ. The V gene lost 4 bases and the J gene lost 8 bases, with 10 bases spanning the gap. The CDR3 is 12 residues long. The CDR3 region is CASSRGWYEQFF. The CDR3 bases are TGCGCCAGCAGCCGTGGATGGTATGAGCAGTTCTTC. The full variable domain, completed using reference TRBV5-1 and TRBJ2-1, is KAGVTQTPRYLIKTRGQQVTLSCSPISGHRSVSWYQQTPGQGLQFLFEYFSETQRNKGNFPGRFSGRQFSNSRSEMNVSTLELGDSALYLCASSRGWYEQFFGPGTRLTVL.

This clonotype showed up just a few times. This rearrangement joins TRBV24-1 to TRBJ2-3; 9 bases are a match to TRBD1. V shed 9 bases and J 1 base; nucleotides not matched to a gene: 4. This CDR3 region has 14 residues. Germline lookup yields CDR1 KGHDR and CDR2 SFDVKD. In DNA, the CDR3 is TGTGCCACCGCCGGACAGGGGCGCACAGATACGCAGTATTTT. Translation: CATAGQGRTDTQYF.

The rearrangement links TRBV12-3 or TRBV12-4 to TRBJ2-1; D remains unclear. Trimming took off 5 bases at V and 9 bases at J, with 8 bases between the two ends. CDR3 length: 11 amino acids. This chain's CDR3 is CASSIFSEQFF. As DNA, the CDR3 is TGTGCCAGCAGTATCTTCAGTGAGCAGTTCTTC.

As DNA, the CDR3 is TGCGCCAGCAGCCAGTCCCGGGACATTTATGGCTACACCTTC. It yields the protein CASSQSRDIYGYTF. The genes are TRBV5-1 and TRBJ1-2, with D possibly being TRBD1 (6 bases). The V and J ends lost 4 bases and 5 bases respectively, with 15 bases between them. Germline values: CDR1 SGHRS, CDR2 YFSETQ. This CDR3 contains 14 residues. Full variable domain (outside the CDR3, taken from reference TRBV5-1 and TRBJ1-2): KAGVTQTPRYLIKTRGQQVTLSCSPISGHRSVSWYQQTPGQGLQFLFEYFSETQRNKGNFPGRFSGRQFSNSRSEMNVSTLELGDSALYLCASSQSRDIYGYTFGSGTRLTVV.

The chain links TRBV18 to TRBJ2-1; 7 nucleotides agree with TRBD2. Germline loops: CDR1 KGHSH, CDR2 LQKENI. The CDR3 covers 16 residues. The V segment lost 4 bases and the J segment 8 bases; nucleotides outside the gene matches: 14. CDR3 sequence reads: CASSQSPGLGGDEQFF. CDR3 coding DNA: TGTGCCAGCTCACAAAGCCCGGGACTGGGAGGGGATGAGCAGTTCTTC.

The CDR3 spells CASSTYREQSRALHF. In nucleotides, the CDR3 is TGTGCCAGCAGTACCTACAGGGAACAGTCTCGGGCCCTCCACTTT. The J gene is TRBJ1-6, the V gene TRBV6-1, with a possible D match to TRBD1 (6 bases). CDR1 is MNHNS and CDR2 is SASEGT in the germline V gene. Trimming took off 5 bases at V and 14 bases at J, with 22 bases between the two ends. This CDR3 is built from 15 residues.

This clonotype appeared a few times. The chain employs TRBV7-3 and TRBJ2-1; D may be TRBD1 (7 bases). The CDR3 sequence is 15 residues long. Per the germline V gene, CDR1 is SGHTA and CDR2 is FQGTGA. V lost 4 bases and J 6 bases, leaving 16 bases between the germline ends. The CDR3 bases are TGTGCCAGCAGCTCGATCCCTCAGGGGGGCAATGAGCAGTTCTTC. Its protein product is CASSSIPQGGNEQFF.

This sequence joins TRBV7-9 and TRBJ2-1, with D possibly being TRBD1 (6 bases). Trimming pared 4 bases from V and 7 bases from J, leaving 17 bases between. Germline V gene sequence: CDR1 SEHNR, CDR2 FQNEAQ (reference sequence). CDR3 length equals 15 residues. This chain's CDR3 is CASSSRDSRGNEQFF. DNA for the CDR3: TGTGCCAGCAGCTCCCGCGATAGCAGGGGAAATGAGCAGTTCTTC.

This clonotype was detected a few times. This chain links TRBV12-3 or TRBV12-4 with TRBJ1-1, with D hard to call. CDR3 length: 14 residues. Trimming cost V 6 bases and J 4 bases, with 15 bases left between them. In nucleotides, the CDR3 is TGTGCCAGCAGAGTCTGGAATATCGGCACTGAAGCTTTCTTT. It is translated as CASRVWNIGTEAFF.

This clonotype was seen a handful of times. J is TRBJ2-2 and V is TRBV10-3; 13 positions agree with TRBD2. The CDR3 runs to 17 residues. Germline lookup yields CDR1 ENHRY and CDR2 SYGVKD. With V trimmed by 10 bases and J by 0 bases, 8 bases remained unmatched. The CDR3 sequence: CASRRTSGGPNTGELFF. In DNA, the CDR3 is TGTGCCAGCCGGCGGACTAGCGGGGGACCGAACACCGGGGAGCTGTTTTTT.

This clonotype has more than one count but fewer than ten. The V call is TRBV12-3 or TRBV12-4, the J call TRBJ2-2, with 7 nucleotides matching TRBD1. The ends lost 7 bases at V and 6 bases at J; junction bases unmatched: 5. The CDR3 extends over 13 amino acids. In DNA, the CDR3 is TGTGCCAGCAAGGACAGGACATCCGGGGAGCTGTTTTTT. As protein: CASKDRTSGELFF.

Ten or more counts support this clonotype. V gene TRBV20-1 combines with J gene TRBJ2-5; TRBD2 matches 12 bases. Germline V gene lookup returns CDR1 DFQATT and CDR2 SNEGSKA (reference sequence). CDR3 length equals 15 residues. V dropped 6 bases and J dropped 0; count of bases not matched to a gene: 5. CDR3 nucleotide sequence: TGCAGTGCGCGAAGACTAGCGGGGGACCAAGAGACCCAGTACTTC. As protein: CSARRLAGDQETQYF.

This clonotype was observed a few times. The CDR3 DNA reads as TGTGCCAGCAACCGGGGGGGGTTCGCTGAAGCTTTCTTT. Protein sequence: CASNRGGFAEAFF. The chain joins TRBV6-5 to TRBJ1-1; D possibly corresponds to TRBD1 (5 bases). V was trimmed by 7 bases and J by 6 bases, leaving 15 bases between them. Germline V gene sequence: CDR1 MNHEY, CDR2 SVGAGI. The CDR3 extends over 13 amino acids.

Ten or more counts support this clonotype. DNA for the CDR3: TGCGCCAGCAGCCAAGAACGAACGGCGGCTGGGGACCAGTACTTC. This codes for CASSQERTAAGDQYF. The chain employs TRBV4-3 and TRBJ2-5, with D uncertain. Germline V lookup: CDR1 LGHNA, CDR2 YSLEER. This CDR3 is 15 amino acids long. The germline V and J ends were trimmed by 0 bases and 10 bases, with 18 bases remaining between them.

The chain is built from TRBV27 and TRBJ2-2; perhaps TRBD2 as D (5 bases). In germline, CDR1 is MNHEY, CDR2 SMNVEV (reference sequence). This CDR3 spans 12 amino acids. V lost 6 bases and J lost 4, with 6 bases in between. The CDR3 sequence: CASRGATGELFF. The DNA for the CDR3 is TGTGCCAGCAGGGGAGCCACCGGGGAGCTGTTTTTT.